This T cell receptor beta chain is from a study of blood T cell repertoires in COVID-19. Study-level background: The United States, Italy and Spain provided the acute and convalescent COVID-19 samples. T cells, B-cell-depleted T cells, or PBMCs provided the cDNA or gDNA that served as material.

As originally analysed: Amplified reference gene primers provided the basis for estimating nucleated cell counts. Measured with immunoSEQ multiplex PCR; TCRdb has only the in-frame clones, and not every one. The D gene and trimming were derived from the DNA, and the V and J assignments and clone size from that table. This sample has 70,000 or so clones, with roughly 80% found just once. The CDR3 has 15 amino acids. Unmatched junction bases numbered 7, after V lost 5 bases and J lost 10 bases. Germline V gene sequence: CDR1 SGHNT, CDR2 YENEEA. This TCR came from a man in his 60s with acute or convalescent COVID-19. The chain links TRBV11-3 to TRBJ2-1; 14 bases align to TRBD2. Sequencing was performed on peripheral blood. The CDR3 spells CASSPLTSGGAEQFF. Here the CDR3 DNA reads TGTGCCAGCAGCCCGTTGACTAGCGGGGGGGCAGAGCAGTTCTTC.